Following are 3 T cell receptor beta chains from one sample sequenced in a study of cytomegalovirus exposure and HLA in healthy donors. With 60 Vbeta and 13 Jbeta primers, the PCR was carried out. Generated by immunoSEQ multiplex PCR, the TCRdb table keeps only in-frame clones and is missing some. This repertoire shows about 160,000 clones, roughly nine tenths found once; its top ten account for approximately 0.85%. Material for sequencing was PBMCs. These receptors were taken from a young woman in good health and CMV-seronegative.

This clone has just a few counts. V usage is TRBV7-9 and J usage is TRBJ2-7; the match to TRBD1 covers 11 bases. V was pared by 5 bases and J by 4 bases, with 10 bases of the junction left unmatched. Germline values: CDR1 SEHNR, CDR2 FQNEAQ (reference sequence). The CDR3 has 16 amino acids. The CDR3 nucleotides are TGTGCCAGCAGCGGCCGGGACAGGGGGTCCAGGTACGAGCAGTACTTC. As protein: CASSGRDRGSRYEQYF. Using reference TRBV7-9 and TRBJ2-7 for the parts outside the CDR3, the full variable domain is DTGVSQNPRHKITKRGQNVTFRCDPISEHNRLYWYRQTLGQGPEFLTYFQNEAQLEKSRLLSDRFSAERPKGSFSTLEIQRTEQGDSAMYLCASSGRDRGSRYEQYFGPGTRLTVT.

Details on this clone: One end of the junction is discordant with germline, which a read error may explain. The chain employs TRBV6-6 and TRBJ2-7, with TRBD1 matching over 7 bases. This CDR3 comprises 12 residues. Germline V gene data show CDR1 as MNHNY and CDR2 as SVGAGI (reference sequence). The CDR3 protein is CARSSRDSLWNF. DNA of the CDR3: TGTGCCAGGAGTTCCCGGGACAGCCTGTGGAACTTC.

The CDR3 coding sequence is TGTGCCACAACACTAGCGGGGGTCTACAATGAGCAGTTCTTC. This translates into CATTLAGVYNEQFF. The chain carries TRBV6-1 and TRBJ2-1, with 11 bases that match TRBD2. Germline assignment: CDR1 MNHNS and CDR2 SASEGT. V trimming: 10 bases; J trimming: 3 bases; junction bases outside the gene matches: 5. The CDR3 covers 14 residues.